This T cell receptor beta chain was obtained from a study of blood T cells in healthy people across ages. Extracted total RNA amounted to at least 5.5 micrograms for each sample. PCR was performed a second time for roughly 6 to 12 cycles using a sample-barcoded 5' primer and a J-beta primer mix. Each CDR3 protein is one row after TCRdb ran MiXCR on the 5' RACE reads. The profile shows about 1.1 million distinct CDR3 sequences, roughly two fifths of them singletons. This clonotype was seen more than once but under ten times. Antigen: not known. Study outcomes and limitations: The percentage of naive T cells correlated strongly with TCR beta diversity. Per million T cells, TCR beta diversity dropped roughly linearly as age increased. Long-lived and aged donors differed, with more naive CD4+ cells and higher diversity in the long-lived.

This CDR3 contains 16 residues. Trimming pared 0 bases from V and 2 bases from J, leaving 13 bases between. Germline V CDR1 and CDR2: LGHDT, YNNKEL (reference sequence). The sample was blood. This sequence originates from a man aged 18-30 years in good health. V usage is TRBV3-1 and J usage is TRBJ1-1; D remains unclear. CDR3 residues: CASSQDLAAQNTEAFF. The CDR3 DNA follows: TGTGCCAGCAGCCAAGATTTGGCAGCCCAAAACACTGAAGCTTTCTTT.